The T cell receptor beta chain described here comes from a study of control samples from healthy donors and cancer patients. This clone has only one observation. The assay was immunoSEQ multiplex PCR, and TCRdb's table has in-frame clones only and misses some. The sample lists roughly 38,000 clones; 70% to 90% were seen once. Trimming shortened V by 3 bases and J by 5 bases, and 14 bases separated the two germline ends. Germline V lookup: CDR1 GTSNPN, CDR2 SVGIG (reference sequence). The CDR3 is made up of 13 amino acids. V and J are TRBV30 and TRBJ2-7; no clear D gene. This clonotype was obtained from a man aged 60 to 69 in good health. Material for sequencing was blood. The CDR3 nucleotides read TGTGCCTGGAGAAATTCCCCGGGCAACGAGCAGTACTTC. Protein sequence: CAWRNSPGNEQYF.